One sample yielded the 17 T cell receptor beta chains listed below, sequenced in a study of T cell responses to AZD1222 COVID-19 vaccine. TCRdb's table, derived via immunoSEQ multiplex PCR, lists solely in-frame clones and lacks some. The repertoire holds around 110,000 clones, with over 75% as singletons. The sequencing used peripheral blood, collected on day 0 of AZD1222 vaccination. These receptors all stem from an adult in good health.

The chain combines TRBV6-5 with TRBJ1-1; D uncertain. The CDR3 runs to 13 residues. Germline V gene lookup returns CDR1 MNHEY and CDR2 SVGAGI. V was trimmed by 7 bases and J by 2 bases, leaving 11 bases between them. Here the CDR3 DNA reads TGTGCCAGCACCACCCCGGGCAACACTGAAGCTTTCTTT. The encoded protein is CASTTPGNTEAFF.

A few counts support this clone. This sequence joins TRBV29-1 and TRBJ1-5; no clear D gene. This CDR3 comprises 13 residues. V was clipped by 4 bases and J by 4 bases, with 11 bases between them. Germline V gene data show CDR1 as SQVTM and CDR2 as ANQGSEA. The CDR3 DNA reads TGCAGCGTTGGGCAGACCATAAATCAGCCCCAGCATTTT. Its protein is CSVGQTINQPQHF.

The chain has TRBV7-2 and TRBJ1-5, with D maybe TRBD1 (5 bases). The germline gives CDR1 SGHTA, CDR2 FQGNSA. The CDR3 spans 13 residues. With 5 bases removed from V and 5 bases from J, the gap between germline ends came to 10 bases. The CDR3 DNA follows: TGTGCCAGCAGCCCACGGGGGGATCAGCCCCAGCATTTT. Protein: CASSPRGDQPQHF. Supplemented by reference TRBV7-2 and TRBJ1-5, the full variable domain reads GAGVSQSPSNKVTEKGKDVELRCDPISGHTALYWYRQSLGQGLEFLIYFQGNSAPDKSGLPSDRFSAERTGGSVSTLTIQRTQQEDSAVYLCASSPRGDQPQHFGDGTRLSIL.

V gene TRBV30 combines with J gene TRBJ2-3; 8 bases agree with TRBD1. CDR1 is GTSNPN, CDR2 SVGIG, per germline (reference sequence). Losses at the gene ends were 3 bases for V and 4 bases for J; bases not matched to a gene: 6. The CDR3 is 14 amino acids. CDR3 sequence: CAWSRGQEADTQYF. In DNA, the CDR3 is TGTGCCTGGAGCAGGGGGCAAGAGGCAGATACGCAGTATTTT.

The chain has TRBV3-1 (or the pseudogene TRBV3-2) and TRBJ2-2; no clear D gene. This CDR3 has 14 residues. The germline V gene encodes CDR1 LGHDT and CDR2 YNNKEL (reference sequence). Trimming took 6 bases from V and 1 from J, leaving 9 bases between them. CDR3 DNA: TGTGCCAGCAGGTACATAGGGAACACCGGGGAGCTGTTTTTT. It is translated as CASRYIGNTGELFF.

The gene calls are TRBV28 and TRBJ1-6; D might be TRBD1 (6 bases). The length of the CDR3 is 21 residues. The germline V and J ends were trimmed by 2 bases and 7 bases, with 30 bases remaining between them. CDR1 and CDR2 from the germline V gene are MDHEN and SYDVKM. The CDR3 here is CASSLLPLRRGGLALNSPLHF. DNA of the CDR3: TGTGCCAGCAGTTTACTTCCCCTCCGTCGGGGGGGCCTAGCCCTCAATTCACCCCTCCACTTT.

V gene TRBV27 combines with J gene TRBJ2-3; no definite D call. Trimming left V 5 bases short and J 6 bases short, with 12 bases between. The CDR3 runs 13 residues. Germline CDR1 is MNHEY and CDR2 is SMNVEV (reference sequence). In DNA, the CDR3 is TGTGCCAGCAGTCGAAGACCTTACGATACGCAGTATTTT. As protein: CASSRRPYDTQYF.

The rearrangement links TRBV28 to TRBJ1-2, with D possibly being TRBD1 (6 bases). CDR1 is MDHEN and CDR2 is SYDVKM in the germline V gene. This CDR3 spans 15 amino acids. Between the trimmed V and J ends, which lost 1 base and 8 bases, there was a span of 17 bases. The CDR3 loop is CASSLSSGQIRGYTF. CDR3 nucleotides: TGTGCCAGCAGTTTATCGTCAGGACAGATTAGGGGCTACACCTTC.

This chain connects TRBV5-1 to TRBJ2-2; 9 nucleotides agree with TRBD2. V trimming: 0 bases; J trimming: 5 bases; junction bases outside the gene matches: 8. CDR1 SGHRS and CDR2 YFSETQ come from the germline V gene. CDR3 size: 17 residues. CDR3 region: CASSLDVTSGRTGELFF. In DNA form, the CDR3 reads TGCGCCAGCAGCTTGGATGTTACTAGCGGGCGGACCGGGGAGCTGTTTTTT.

V usage is TRBV7-2 and J usage is TRBJ1-6; D is unresolved. Germline V lookup: CDR1 SGHTA, CDR2 FQGNSA. Between the trimmed V and J ends, which lost 4 bases and 0 bases, there was a span of 10 bases. The CDR3 has 16 amino acids. For the CDR3, the DNA is TGTGCCAGCAGCTCGTACAGAAGCTCCTATAATTCACCCCTCCACTTT. Translated: CASSSYRSSYNSPLHF.

The chain links TRBV29-1 to TRBJ1-1; TRBD1 agrees at 8 bases. V shed 4 bases, J shed 3 bases, and the junction held 10 bases outside the gene matches. Germline CDR1 SQVTM, CDR2 ANQGSEA. This CDR3 comprises 15 residues. This chain's CDR3 is CSVGSLDREDTEAFF. The CDR3 region has the DNA TGCAGCGTTGGTTCCCTGGACAGGGAAGACACTGAAGCTTTCTTT.

The chain uses TRBV9 and TRBJ2-7; D is uncertain. The CDR3 spans 15 residues. Per germline, CDR1 SGDLS and CDR2 YYNGEE. Trimming removed 4 bases at V and 0 bases at J, with 14 bases between. The CDR3 is CASSPDIRLSYEQYF. CDR3 DNA sequence: TGTGCCAGCAGCCCAGACATACGACTCTCCTACGAGCAGTACTTC.

V usage is TRBV24-1 and J usage is TRBJ2-1; D call uncertain. This CDR3 spans 12 amino acids. CDR1 and CDR2 from the germline V gene are KGHDR and SFDVKD. V dropped 1 base and J dropped 5 bases, with 2 bases sitting between them. The CDR3 spells CATSDFNNEQFF. The CDR3 DNA follows: TGTGCCACCAGTGATTTTAACAATGAGCAGTTCTTC.

The rearrangement uses TRBV5-4 and TRBJ1-1, with a tentative D call TRBD1 (6 bases). Trimming stripped 4 bases from V and 6 bases from J, with 13 bases between. Germline loops: CDR1 SGHNT, CDR2 YYREEE (reference sequence). This CDR3 contains 13 residues. The CDR3 spells CASSRGFGAEAFF. The CDR3 DNA is TGTGCCAGCAGCAGGGGGTTCGGGGCTGAAGCTTTCTTT.

This clone was picked up one time. The CDR3 DNA follows: TGTGCCTTGGAGACAGGGGACGCGATCACAGATACGCAGTATTTT. Its protein product is CALETGDAITDTQYF. The V gene is TRBV30, the J gene TRBJ2-3; 8 bases align to TRBD1. The CDR3 runs to 15 residues. V was pared by 7 bases and J by 2 bases, with 11 bases of the junction left unmatched. Looked up from germline, CDR1 is GTSNPN and CDR2 is SVGIG (reference sequence). Combining the CDR3 with reference TRBV30 and TRBJ2-3 gives the whole variable domain SQTIHQWPATLVQPVGSPLSLECTVEGTSNPNLYWYRQAAGRGLQLLFYSVGIGQISSEVPQNLSASRPQDRQFILSSKKLLLSDSGFYLCALETGDAITDTQYFGPGTRLTVL.

The V and J genes are TRBV12-3 or TRBV12-4 and TRBJ2-1; D not certain. V was cut by 1 base and J by 8 bases, with 6 bases left in between. This CDR3 is built from 12 residues. CDR3 amino acids: CASSLVGHEQFF. The CDR3 nucleotides read TGTGCCAGCAGTTTAGTAGGGCATGAGCAGTTCTTC.

This chain's CDR3 is CASSPPGRDTQYF. The CDR3 nucleotides are TGTGCCAGCTCACCACCTGGGAGGGATACGCAGTATTTT. The rearrangement uses TRBV18 and TRBJ2-3; D possibly corresponds to TRBD2 (6 bases). Germline assignment: CDR1 KGHSH and CDR2 LQKENI. This CDR3 has 13 residues. V dropped 0 bases and J dropped 6 bases, with 7 bases sitting between them.